This T cell receptor beta chain was documented in a study of PD-1 blockade in classical Hodgkin lymphoma. Produced via immunoSEQ multiplex PCR; TCRdb's table is partial and in-frame only. The sample lists 50,000 to 75,000 clones, 88% occurring once. After autologous stem cell transplantation all patients relapsed, and prior brentuximab vedotin exposure differed between cohorts. The starting material was peripheral blood mononuclear cells (PBMCs), obtained before the second cycle of nivolumab. The origin of this receptor is a human donor with classical Hodgkin lymphoma.

CDR3 sequence: CASSFLASYEQYF. The CDR3 DNA follows: TGTGCCAGTAGTTTTTTGGCAAGTTACGAGCAGTACTTC. The J gene is TRBJ2-7, the V gene TRBV19; D is unresolved. The germline V gene encodes CDR1 LNHDA and CDR2 SQIVND (reference sequence). Deletions cut 5 bases from V and 4 bases from J, with 12 bases between. This CDR3 contains 13 residues.